The 3 T cell receptor beta chains below all came from one sample that was sequenced in a study of blood T cells in healthy people across ages. Through a sample-barcoded 5' primer and a J-beta primer mix, a second PCR was run for about 6 to 11 cycles. MiXCR, run by TCRdb on the 5' RACE reads, gives a single entry per CDR3 protein. The table includes roughly 700,000 distinct CDR3 sequences, about 52% detected once. What was sequenced was blood. The receptors were sampled from a woman between 55 and 75 years old in good health.

This clonotype was detected ten times or more. Here the CDR3 reads CSVAVNTEAFF. The CDR3, as DNA: TGCAGCGTTGCGGTGAACACTGAAGCTTTCTTT. V is TRBV29-1 and J is TRBJ1-1; D not resolved. The CDR3 extends over 11 amino acids. Trimming removed 4 bases at V and 0 bases at J, with 3 bases between. Per germline, CDR1 SQVTM and CDR2 ANQGSEA.

This clonotype was observed a few times. The chain has TRBV24-1 and TRBJ2-2; 8 nucleotides match TRBD1. Germline-derived CDR1 and CDR2 are KGHDR and SFDVKD. V shed 4 bases and J 5 bases; nucleotides not matched to a gene: 8. This CDR3 has 16 residues. The CDR3 loop reads CATSDPRQGRTGELFF. CDR3 DNA sequence: TGTGCCACCAGTGACCCCCGACAGGGGAGAACCGGGGAGCTGTTTTTT.

This clonotype showed up just a few times. V is TRBV6-2 or TRBV6-3 and J is TRBJ1-1; 8 bases match TRBD1. The germline V gene encodes CDR1 MNHEY and CDR2 SVGEGT. Trimming cost V 6 bases and J 0 bases; bases outside gene matches: 12. The CDR3 has 17 amino acids. Here the CDR3 DNA reads TGTGCCAGCAGCCGCATCAGACAGGGGTCCCTGAACACTGAAGCTTTCTTT. Translating it yields CASSRIRQGSLNTEAFF.